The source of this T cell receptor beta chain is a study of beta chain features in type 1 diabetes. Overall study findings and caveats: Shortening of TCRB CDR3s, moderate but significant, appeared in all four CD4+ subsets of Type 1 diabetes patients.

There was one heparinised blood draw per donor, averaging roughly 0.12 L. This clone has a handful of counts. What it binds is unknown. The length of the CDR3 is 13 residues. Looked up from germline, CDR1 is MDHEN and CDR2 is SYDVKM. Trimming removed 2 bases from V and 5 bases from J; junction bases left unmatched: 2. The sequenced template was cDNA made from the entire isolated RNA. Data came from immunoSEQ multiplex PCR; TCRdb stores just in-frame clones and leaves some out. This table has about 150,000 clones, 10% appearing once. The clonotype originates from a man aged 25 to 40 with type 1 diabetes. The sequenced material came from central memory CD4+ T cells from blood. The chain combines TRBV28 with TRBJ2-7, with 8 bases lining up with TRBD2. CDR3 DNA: TGTGCCAGCAGTTTAGCGGGAGGTCACGAGCAGTACTTC. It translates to CASSLAGGHEQYF.